This TCR beta chain is drawn from a study of shared clonotypes between healthy human individuals (dated by TCRdb to about 2020). Study-level background: A few men and a couple of women, aged 18 to 49 years, made up the cohort. To increase sequencing depth and limit assay-specific biases, TCR repertoire library preparation and sequencing were carried out by different laboratories using diverse techniques. Per donor, three plates each were used for CD4 naive and CD4 memory, two for CD8 naive, and one for CD8 memory. The study deeply sequenced blood TCR repertoires of about 5 healthy adults to estimate repertoire size and the extent of clonotype sharing between individuals. Per donor, leukapheresis produced somewhere between about 0.85 and 9.5 billion PBMCs.

Study-wide conclusions, independent of this receptor: Estimated clonotype richness was generally larger for naive than for memory subsets. Even with the large sequencing depth, rarefaction of the sorted-subset datasets indicated that sequencing was incomplete. Based on pairwise subsampling, the degree of clonotype sharing among donors was expected to be affected by sequencing depth. The small number of donors limited the genetic and exposure-history diversity represented. Clonotypes shared by all four sorted-subset donors showed higher generation probabilities than non-shared clonotypes. Sampling was limited to blood, and TCR repertoires in tissue likely differ from TCR repertoires in blood. About 4.5% of naive CD4, approximately 3.7% of naive CD8, roughly 2.4% of memory CD4, and approximately 0.39% of memory CD8 clonotypes were shared across several donors.

CD8 naive samples consisted of CD45RO-negative cells that were positively selected for CCR7, yielding a CD45RA+CCR7+ population without TemRA cells. Healthy HIV-negative adults with no recently reported acute infections or vaccinations were included as donors. Every donor was a Caucasian adult living in Nashville, Tennessee, USA. After blood collection by leukapheresis, PBMCs were isolated using Ficoll-Histopaque density gradient centrifugation and then cryopreserved in the vapor phase of liquid nitrogen. Purity and quantity of every magnetically sorted T cell population were checked by analytical flow cytometry. Each sorted fraction had its genomic DNA isolated and then quantified by UV absorbance on a Nanodrop 2000c. Notes on this clone: Its antigen is currently not known. The record has no base qualities; no much larger clone is one base away.

Using the deep immunoSEQ assay, multiplex PCR amplified TCR CDR3 regions from genomic DNA. Extracted genomic DNA from each cell subset was distributed evenly across all wells of several immunoSEQ 96-well plates, and each plate was treated as a replicate. For sorted subsets, each replicate PCR was loaded with roughly 0.2 ug genomic DNA, equivalent to about 30,000 T cell genomes. Purified libraries were quantified with a Qubit 3.0 fluorometer, sized on a Bioanalyzer 2100, and re-quantified with the KAPA Library Quantification kit. Every immunoSEQ 96-well plate was sequenced on a dedicated single-read 150-cycle Illumina NextSeq 550 flow cell. The paper's data handling went like this. The immunoSEQ output contained only junctional sequences without quality scores, so filtering could not match that applied to full-length reads. Sequences were annotated with PyIR, a Python wrapper for IgBLAST v1.9, using IMGT germline references to assign V/J genes and CDR3. Reads with weak V/J assignments (E-value above 1e-6), missing CDR3, stop codons, out-of-frame junctions, or ambiguous translated residues were removed. A V3J clonotype was defined by an identical inferred V gene, J gene, and CDR3 amino acid sequence. Percentage overlap between repertoires was calculated by dividing the number of shared unique clonotypes by the size of the smaller repertoire. Three approaches were used to assess repertoire richness: RTK rarefaction, the Chao1 estimator, and Recon v2.1 estimates of unobserved clonotypes. Generation probabilities for all TCRbeta clonotypes obtained by the gDNA method from four donors were computed using OLGA. Not all clones reach the TCRdb copy of this immuneACCESS table, which keeps in-frame sequences only. Checked studies attribute under half of the gap to unresolved V genes and leave the rest unexplained. For V, J and clone size, that table is used; D and trimming come from the DNA. A total of 2 million to 2.5 million clones appear in this sample, just under 95% of them only once. Clones ranked in the top ten supply 0.85% to 1.3% of the sample.

The receptor comes from a young man in good health. The sample was naive CD8+ T cells sorted from blood. Reading the label with the study, this specimen's cell subset or site is: CD45RA+CCR7+.

The CDR3 here reads CASSLPLREGPPEYEQYF. At the DNA level, the sequence is TGTGCCAGCAGCTTACCTTTACGGGAGGGCCCTCCGGAGTACGAGCAGTACTTC. This chain is built from TRBV11-2 and TRBJ2-7; the junction holds 8 bases that match TRBD2. The germline V gene gives CDR1 as SGHAT and CDR2 as FQNNGV. For this chain, trimming is 2 bases at the V end and 4 bases at the J end, and the number of junction bases without a gene match is 16. The CDR3 has 18 amino acids, counting the end cysteine and phenylalanine. Only CDR3 DNA remains: 54 bases, in frame from the first base.